This TCR beta chain was captured in a study of blood T cells in healthy people across ages. Study-level background: Per two T cells, about one barcoded beta molecule was captured through template switching.

Trimming stripped 0 bases from V and 4 bases from J, with 16 bases between. The CDR3 is 17 residues long. Study outcomes and limitations: In long-lived donors, naive CD4+ cell counts and diversity exceeded those of aged donors.

The authors ran a second PCR of about 6 to 12 cycles using a sample-barcoded 5' primer and a J-beta primer mix. MiXCR, applied by TCRdb to the 5' RACE reads, yields one record per CDR3 protein. The sample yields roughly 800,000 distinct CDR3 sequences, about 25% seen once. This clonotype has just a few counts. The antigen is undetermined. The same specimen was also included in a second study, on T cells of mothers and their children.

The sample taken for sequencing was blood. This rearrangement joins TRBV12-3 or TRBV12-4 to TRBJ2-4, with D perhaps TRBD2 (5 bases). The receptor comes from a boy between 10 and 17 years old in good health. CDR3 sequence (DNA): TGTGCCAGCAGTTTAGCGGATCCCCCGGAGGCTAAAAACATTCAGTACTTC. This encodes CASSLADPPEAKNIQYF.